A selection of T cell receptor beta chains follows, all from one sample in a study of blood T cells in healthy people across ages. MiXCR was run by TCRdb on the 5' RACE reads, yielding one entry per CDR3 protein. The sample yields roughly 800,000 distinct CDR3 sequences, 25% to 30% seen once. The same sample was also used in a study of T cells of mothers and their children.

The material sequenced was blood. The source is a boy between 10 and 17 years old in good health. Each CDR3 is given with its conserved first and last residue. A D gene is named only where the DNA matches it firmly. Clone size is not always given. Where it is, it says once, few, many or a class for expanded clones.

v_call: TRBV3-1
clone_size: -
j_call: TRBJ2-7
d_call: -
cdr3_aa: CASSQPGISYEQYF
cdr3_nt: TGTGCCAGCAGCCAACCAGGGATCTCCTACGAGCAGTACTTC

v_call: TRBV29-1
clone_size: many
j_call: TRBJ1-1
d_call: -
cdr3_aa: CSVESGEAFF
cdr3_nt: TGCAGCGTGGAATCGGGTGAAGCTTTCTTT

v_call: TRBV6-5
clone_size: -
j_call: TRBJ1-1
d_call: TRBD1
cdr3_aa: CASSYNRQGGYSTEAFF
cdr3_nt: TGTGCCAGCAGTTACAACAGACAGGGGGGCTATAGCACTGAAGCTTTCTTT

v_call: TRBV5-1
clone_size: -
j_call: TRBJ1-3
d_call: -
cdr3_aa: CASSTDSSGNIIYF
cdr3_nt: TGCGCCAGCAGCACAGACAGCTCTGGAAACATCATATATTTT

v_call: TRBV12-3/TRBV12-4
clone_size: few
j_call: TRBJ2-5
d_call: TRBD1
cdr3_aa: CASSFPRDRGTTQYF
cdr3_nt: TGTGCCAGCAGTTTTCCTCGCGACAGGGGGACGACCCAGTACTTC

v_call: TRBV9
clone_size: -
j_call: TRBJ2-1
d_call: TRBD2
cdr3_aa: CASSVAGAGGLDEQFF
cdr3_nt: TGTGCCAGCAGCGTAGCGGGAGCGGGGGGGCTCGATGAGCAGTTCTTC

v_call: TRBV7-3
clone_size: few
j_call: TRBJ2-2
d_call: -
cdr3_aa: CASSLIPENANTGELFF
cdr3_nt: TGTGCCAGCAGCTTAATCCCCGAGAACGCGAACACCGGGGAGCTGTTTTTT

v_call: TRBV29-1
clone_size: few
j_call: TRBJ2-3
d_call: -
cdr3_aa: CSVVPARTAGTQYF
cdr3_nt: TGCAGCGTTGTTCCAGCACGGACGGCTGGTACGCAGTATTTT

v_call: TRBV6-8
clone_size: -
j_call: TRBJ2-3
d_call: TRBD2
cdr3_aa: CASSYGTSGYSTDTQYF
cdr3_nt: TGTGCCAGCAGTTACGGGACTAGCGGTTATAGCACAGATACGCAGTATTTT

v_call: TRBV20-1
clone_size: few
j_call: TRBJ2-4
d_call: -
cdr3_aa: CSAHRGAGNIQYF
cdr3_nt: TGCAGTGCCCACCGCGGGGCCGGAAACATTCAGTACTTC

v_call: TRBV5-1
clone_size: -
j_call: TRBJ2-1
d_call: TRBD2
cdr3_aa: CASSFSLSSGSNEQFF
cdr3_nt: TGCGCCAGCAGCTTCAGCTTGTCTAGCGGGAGCAATGAGCAGTTCTTC

v_call: TRBV6-6
clone_size: few
j_call: TRBJ2-4
d_call: TRBD2
cdr3_aa: CASSYGREGIQYF
cdr3_nt: TGTGCCAGCAGTTATGGCAGGGAGGGGATTCAGTACTTC

v_call: TRBV2
clone_size: -
j_call: TRBJ2-5
d_call: -
cdr3_aa: CASIYQGQETQYF
cdr3_nt: TGTGCCAGCATTTACCAGGGCCAAGAGACCCAGTACTTC

v_call: TRBV7-8
clone_size: many
j_call: TRBJ1-6
d_call: -
cdr3_aa: CASSATGPGSPLHF
cdr3_nt: TGTGCCAGCAGCGCTACAGGGCCTGGCTCACCCCTCCACTTT

v_call: TRBV20-1
clone_size: -
j_call: TRBJ2-5
d_call: TRBD1
cdr3_aa: CSATPGTGGETQYF
cdr3_nt: TGCAGTGCGACGCCCGGGACAGGGGGGGAGACCCAGTACTTC

v_call: TRBV5-1
clone_size: few
j_call: TRBJ2-1
d_call: TRBD2
cdr3_aa: CASTSTSGVNEQFF
cdr3_nt: TGCGCCAGCACCTCGACTAGCGGGGTCAATGAGCAGTTCTTC

v_call: TRBV6-5
clone_size: few
j_call: TRBJ2-7
d_call: -
cdr3_aa: CASSYSSAYEQYF
cdr3_nt: TGTGCCAGCAGTTACTCGTCAGCGTACGAGCAGTACTTC

v_call: TRBV27
clone_size: -
j_call: TRBJ2-7
d_call: -
cdr3_aa: CASSLQGRSYEQYF
cdr3_nt: TGTGCCAGCAGTTTGCAGGGGCGCTCCTACGAGCAGTACTTC

v_call: TRBV7-6
clone_size: few
j_call: TRBJ2-1
d_call: -
cdr3_aa: CASSLGPGEQYNEQFF
cdr3_nt: TGTGCCAGCAGCTTAGGCCCTGGGGAACAATACAATGAGCAGTTCTTC

v_call: TRBV28
clone_size: -
j_call: TRBJ1-5
d_call: -
cdr3_aa: CASSTRTAQPQHF
cdr3_nt: TGTGCCAGCAGTACCCGGACAGCTCAGCCCCAGCATTTT

v_call: TRBV20-1
clone_size: few
j_call: TRBJ2-5
d_call: -
cdr3_aa: CSARFWRPQRQETQYF
cdr3_nt: TGCAGTGCTAGATTTTGGCGTCCTCAACGTCAAGAGACCCAGTACTTC

v_call: TRBV20-1
clone_size: few
j_call: TRBJ1-2
d_call: -
cdr3_aa: CSASLQGNSGGYTF
cdr3_nt: TGCAGTGCTAGCCTTCAGGGGAATAGTGGCGGCTACACCTTC

v_call: TRBV21-1
clone_size: -
j_call: TRBJ2-7
d_call: -
cdr3_aa: CASKTRCGNSSYEQYF
cdr3_nt: TGTGCCAGCAAGACACGATGTGGCAACAGCTCCTACGAGCAGTACTTC

v_call: TRBV12-3/TRBV12-4
clone_size: -
j_call: TRBJ1-1
d_call: -
cdr3_aa: CASSLSGGAGTEAFF
cdr3_nt: TGTGCCAGCAGTTTAAGTGGGGGTGCGGGGACTGAAGCTTTCTTT

v_call: TRBV20-1
clone_size: -
j_call: TRBJ1-6
d_call: -
cdr3_aa: CSASQTGSSTLHF
cdr3_nt: TGCAGTGCTAGCCAAACAGGATCCTCCACCCTCCACTTT

v_call: TRBV6-1
clone_size: -
j_call: TRBJ1-6
d_call: -
cdr3_aa: CASSSRDKPGHSPLHF
cdr3_nt: TGTGCCAGCAGTAGCCGGGACAAGCCTGGCCATTCACCCCTCCACTTT

v_call: TRBV29-1
clone_size: few
j_call: TRBJ2-1
d_call: -
cdr3_aa: CSVESPLNEQFF
cdr3_nt: TGCAGCGTTGAATCCCCTCTCAATGAGCAGTTCTTC

v_call: TRBV5-1
clone_size: -
j_call: TRBJ2-5
d_call: -
cdr3_aa: CASSLGAIEADQETQYF
cdr3_nt: TGCGCCAGCAGCTTAGGGGCGATCGAAGCTGACCAAGAGACCCAGTACTTC

v_call: TRBV24-1
clone_size: -
j_call: TRBJ2-5
d_call: -
cdr3_aa: CATSDPWTPQETQYF
cdr3_nt: TGTGCCACCAGTGATCCTTGGACACCCCAAGAGACCCAGTACTTC

v_call: TRBV12-3/TRBV12-4
clone_size: few
j_call: TRBJ2-5
d_call: -
cdr3_aa: CASRSAKTQYF
cdr3_nt: TGTGCCAGCAGGTCCGCTAAGACCCAGTACTTC

v_call: TRBV5-1
clone_size: few
j_call: TRBJ2-1
d_call: TRBD2
cdr3_aa: CASRPVAGGDNEQFF
cdr3_nt: TGCGCCAGCAGACCCGTAGCGGGGGGGGACAATGAGCAGTTCTTC

v_call: TRBV12-5
clone_size: -
j_call: TRBJ1-1
d_call: -
cdr3_aa: CASAQDLTAEAFF
cdr3_nt: TGTGCTAGTGCCCAGGACCTTACCGCTGAAGCTTTCTTT

v_call: TRBV20-1
clone_size: -
j_call: TRBJ2-7
d_call: -
cdr3_aa: CSASPGSTYEQYF
cdr3_nt: TGCAGTGCTAGCCCAGGTTCCACCTACGAGCAGTACTTC

v_call: TRBV5-1
clone_size: -
j_call: TRBJ1-2
d_call: TRBD1
cdr3_aa: CASSFDRATNYGYTF
cdr3_nt: TGCGCCAGCAGCTTTGACAGGGCGACTAACTATGGCTACACCTTC

v_call: TRBV2
clone_size: -
j_call: TRBJ1-6
d_call: TRBD1
cdr3_aa: CASRGLDRVGSPLHF
cdr3_nt: TGTGCCAGCAGAGGACTTGACAGGGTCGGGTCACCCCTCCACTTT

v_call: TRBV20-1
clone_size: -
j_call: TRBJ1-1
d_call: -
cdr3_aa: CSAPGQGLNTEAFF
cdr3_nt: TGCAGTGCTCCGGGGCAGGGGCTGAACACTGAAGCTTTCTTT